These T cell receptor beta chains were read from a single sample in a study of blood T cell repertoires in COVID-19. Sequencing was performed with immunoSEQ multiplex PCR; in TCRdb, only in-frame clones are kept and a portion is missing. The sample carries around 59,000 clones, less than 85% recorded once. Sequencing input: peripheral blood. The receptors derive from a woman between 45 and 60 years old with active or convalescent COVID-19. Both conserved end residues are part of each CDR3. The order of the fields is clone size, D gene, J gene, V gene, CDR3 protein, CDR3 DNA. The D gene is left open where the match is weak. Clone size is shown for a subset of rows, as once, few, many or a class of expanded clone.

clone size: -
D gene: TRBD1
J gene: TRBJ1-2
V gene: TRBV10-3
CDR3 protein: CAIGTGGYTF
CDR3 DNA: TGTGCCATCGGGACAGGTGGCTACACCTTC

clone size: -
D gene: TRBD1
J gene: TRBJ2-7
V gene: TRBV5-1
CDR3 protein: CASSFRDRGSYEQYF
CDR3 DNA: TGCGCCAGCAGCTTTCGGGACAGGGGGTCCTACGAGCAGTACTTC

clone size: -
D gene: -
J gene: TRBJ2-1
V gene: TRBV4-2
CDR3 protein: CASSQEGREQFF
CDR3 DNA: TGTGCCAGCAGCCAAGAGGGGAGGGAGCAGTTCTTC

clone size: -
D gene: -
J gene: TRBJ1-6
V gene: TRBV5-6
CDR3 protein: CASSLTDFNSPLHF
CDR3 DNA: TGTGCCAGCAGCTTGACAGATTTCAATTCACCCCTCCACTTT

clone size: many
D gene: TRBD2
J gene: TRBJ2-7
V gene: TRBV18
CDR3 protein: CASSPLLADEQYF
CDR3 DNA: TGTGCCAGCTCACCACTACTAGCGGACGAGCAGTACTTC

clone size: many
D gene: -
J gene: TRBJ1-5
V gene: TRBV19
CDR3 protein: CASSSLFSGGGDNQPQHF
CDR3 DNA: TGTGCCAGTAGTAGCCTTTTTTCGGGGGGAGGGGACAATCAGCCCCAGCATTTT

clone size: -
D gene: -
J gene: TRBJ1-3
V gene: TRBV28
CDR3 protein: CASSTRRVGGNTIYF
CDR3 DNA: TGTGCCAGCAGCACCCGCCGGGTTGGGGGAAACACCATATATTTT

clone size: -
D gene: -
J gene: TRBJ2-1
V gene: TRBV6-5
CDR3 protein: CASGDSSYNEQFF
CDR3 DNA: TGTGCCAGTGGAGACAGCTCCTACAATGAGCAGTTCTTC

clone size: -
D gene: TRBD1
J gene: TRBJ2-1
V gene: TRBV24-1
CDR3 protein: CATRGQGGQFF
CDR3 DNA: TGTGCCACCCGGGGACAGGGGGGGCAGTTCTTC

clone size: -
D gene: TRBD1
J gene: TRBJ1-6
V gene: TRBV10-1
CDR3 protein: CASSPGQENSPLHF
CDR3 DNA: TGCGCCAGCAGTCCCGGACAGGAAAATTCACCCCTCCACTTT

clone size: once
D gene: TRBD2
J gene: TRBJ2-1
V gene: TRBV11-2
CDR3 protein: CASSFRLAGVGNEQFF
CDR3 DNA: TGTGCCAGCAGCTTCCGACTAGCGGGAGTGGGGAATGAGCAGTTCTTC

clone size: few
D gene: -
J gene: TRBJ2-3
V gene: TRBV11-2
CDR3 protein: CASSLAVHTDTQYF
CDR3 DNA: TGTGCCAGCAGCTTAGCGGTCCACACAGATACGCAGTATTTT